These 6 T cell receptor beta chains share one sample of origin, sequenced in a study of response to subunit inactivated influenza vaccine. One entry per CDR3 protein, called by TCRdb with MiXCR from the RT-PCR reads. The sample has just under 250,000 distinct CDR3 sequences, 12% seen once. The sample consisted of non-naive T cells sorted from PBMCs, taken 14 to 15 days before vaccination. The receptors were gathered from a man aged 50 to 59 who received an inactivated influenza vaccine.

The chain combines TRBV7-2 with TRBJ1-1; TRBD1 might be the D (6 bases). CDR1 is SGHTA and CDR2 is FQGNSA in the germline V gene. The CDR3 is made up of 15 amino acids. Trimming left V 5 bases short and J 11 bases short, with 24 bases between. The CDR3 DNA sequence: TGTGCCAGCAGCCTGAACAGGGCCCTAACAGTTGGCGCTTTCTTT. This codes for CASSLNRALTVGAFF.

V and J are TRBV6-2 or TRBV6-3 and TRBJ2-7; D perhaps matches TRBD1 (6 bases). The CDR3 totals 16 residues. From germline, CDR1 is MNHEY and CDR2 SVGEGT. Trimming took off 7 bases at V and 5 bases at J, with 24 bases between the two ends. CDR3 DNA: TGTGCCAGCACATATCTCGGACAGCCGATTGATAACGAGCAGTACTTC. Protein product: CASTYLGQPIDNEQYF.

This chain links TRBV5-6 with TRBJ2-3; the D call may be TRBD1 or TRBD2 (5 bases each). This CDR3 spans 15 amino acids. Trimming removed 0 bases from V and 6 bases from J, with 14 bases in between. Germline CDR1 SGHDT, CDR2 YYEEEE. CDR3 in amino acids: CASSLAGTHSDTQYF. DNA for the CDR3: TGTGCCAGCAGCTTGGCGGGGACCCACTCGGATACGCAGTATTTT.

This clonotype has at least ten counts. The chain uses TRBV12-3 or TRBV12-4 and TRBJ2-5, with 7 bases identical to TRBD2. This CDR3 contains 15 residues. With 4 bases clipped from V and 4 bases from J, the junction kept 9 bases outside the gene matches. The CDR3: CASSYWGGGGETQYF. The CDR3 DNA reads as TGTGCCAGCAGTTACTGGGGGGGTGGCGGAGAGACCCAGTACTTC.

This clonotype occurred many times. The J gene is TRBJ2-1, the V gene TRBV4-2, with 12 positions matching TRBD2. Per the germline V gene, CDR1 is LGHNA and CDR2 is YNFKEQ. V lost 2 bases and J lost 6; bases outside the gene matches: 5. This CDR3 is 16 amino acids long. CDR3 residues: CASSQPLAGGGNEQFF. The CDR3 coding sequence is TGTGCCAGCAGCCAACCCCTAGCGGGAGGGGGCAATGAGCAGTTCTTC.

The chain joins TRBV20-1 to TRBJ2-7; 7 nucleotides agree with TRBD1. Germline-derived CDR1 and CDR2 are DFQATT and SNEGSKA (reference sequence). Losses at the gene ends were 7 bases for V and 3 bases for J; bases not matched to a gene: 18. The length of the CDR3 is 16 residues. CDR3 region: CSVGASVLDRIYEQYF. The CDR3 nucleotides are TGCAGTGTGGGGGCGAGTGTCTTGGACAGGATCTACGAGCAGTACTTC.